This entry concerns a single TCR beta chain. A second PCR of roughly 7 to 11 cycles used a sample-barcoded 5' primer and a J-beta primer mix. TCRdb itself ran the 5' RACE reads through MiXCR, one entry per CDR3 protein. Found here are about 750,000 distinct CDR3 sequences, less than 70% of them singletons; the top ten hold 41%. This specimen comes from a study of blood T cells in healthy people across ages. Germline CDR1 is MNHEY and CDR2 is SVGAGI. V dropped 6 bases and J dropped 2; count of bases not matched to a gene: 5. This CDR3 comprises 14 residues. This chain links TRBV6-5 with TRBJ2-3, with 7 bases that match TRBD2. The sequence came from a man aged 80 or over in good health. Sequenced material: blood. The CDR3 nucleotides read TGTGCCAGCAGCGAAGCGGGATACACAGATACGCAGTATTTT. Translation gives CASSEAGYTDTQYF.